This section outlines one T cell receptor (beta chain) sequence together with its context. These data originate in a study of blood T cell repertoires in COVID-19. CDR1 is MNHEY, CDR2 SVGAGI, per germline. The CDR3 length is 16 residues. The germline V and J ends were trimmed by 0 bases and 3 bases, with 12 bases remaining between them. Original processing methods: Counts of nucleated cells, estimated from reference gene primer amplification, were obtained. Measured with immunoSEQ multiplex PCR; TCRdb has only the in-frame clones, and not every one. D and trimming were read from the DNA, whereas the V and J calls and clone size are those reported in that table. Of 350,000 to 450,000 clones in the sample, 70% to 90% were seen once.

This receptor was identified in a woman aged 55-75 years with COVID-19, enrolled during active disease. Sequencing used peripheral blood. V is TRBV6-5 and J is TRBJ1-3; the D is unclear. The CDR3 loop is CASSYSIKRDGNTIYF. The DNA for the CDR3 is TGTGCCAGCAGTTACTCGATTAAAAGAGATGGAAACACCATATATTTT.